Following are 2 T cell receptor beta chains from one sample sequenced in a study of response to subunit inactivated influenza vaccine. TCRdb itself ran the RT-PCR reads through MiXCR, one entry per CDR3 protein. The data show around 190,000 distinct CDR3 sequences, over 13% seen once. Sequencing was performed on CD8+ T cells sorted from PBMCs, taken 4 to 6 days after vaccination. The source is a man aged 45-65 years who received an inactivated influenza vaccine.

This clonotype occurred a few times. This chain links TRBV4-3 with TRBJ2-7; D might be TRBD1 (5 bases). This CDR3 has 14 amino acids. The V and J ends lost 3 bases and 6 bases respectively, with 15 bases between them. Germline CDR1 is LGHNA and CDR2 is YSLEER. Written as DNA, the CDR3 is TGCGCCAGCAGCCAGGGGCTAACGTGGTCCGAGCAGTACTTC. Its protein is CASSQGLTWSEQYF.

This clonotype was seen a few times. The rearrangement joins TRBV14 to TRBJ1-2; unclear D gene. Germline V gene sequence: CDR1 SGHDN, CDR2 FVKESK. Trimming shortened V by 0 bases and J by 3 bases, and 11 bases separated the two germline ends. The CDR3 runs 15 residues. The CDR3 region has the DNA TGTGCCAGCAGCCAAGAAGGAGACGGTTACTATGGCTACACCTTC. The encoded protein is CASSQEGDGYYGYTF. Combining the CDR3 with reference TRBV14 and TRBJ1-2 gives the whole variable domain EAGVTQFPSHSVIEKGQTVTLRCDPISGHDNLYWYRRVMGKEIKFLLHFVKESKQDESGMPNNRFLAERTGGTYSTLKVQPAELEDSGVYFCASSQEGDGYYGYTFGSGTRLTVV.